This T cell receptor (beta chain) was captured in a study of T cell changes during pregnancy in multiple sclerosis. Method: immunoSEQ multiplex PCR; TCRdb's copy keeps in-frame clones and lacks some. The repertoire includes 130,000 or so clones, over 85% of them detected once, and under 7% sits in the top ten. There are 15 residues in the CDR3. V lost 0 bases to trimming and J lost 8 bases; unmatched junction nucleotides: 5. Germline V gives CDR1 SEHNR, CDR2 FQNEAQ (reference sequence). The source of this sequence is a female donor with multiple sclerosis, enrolled in a pregnancy study. Sequencing was performed on peripheral blood, taken before pregnancy. This sequence joins TRBV7-9 and TRBJ1-3; 9 nucleotides align to TRBD1. Here the CDR3 DNA reads TGTGCCAGCAGCTTAGCAAGGACAGGGGAGGACACCATATATTTT. This gives the protein CASSLARTGEDTIYF. Full variable domain (outside the CDR3, taken from reference TRBV7-9 and TRBJ1-3): DTGVSQNPRHKITKRGQNVTFRCDPISEHNRLYWYRQTLGQGPEFLTYFQNEAQLEKSRLLSDRFSAERPKGSFSTLEIQRTEQGDSAMYLCASSLARTGEDTIYFGEGSWLTVV.